One and the same sample provided the 16 T cell receptor beta chains below, sequenced in a study of cytomegalovirus exposure and HLA in healthy donors. PCR amplification relied on 60 Vbeta primers (plus 13 Jbeta primers). The table came from immunoSEQ multiplex PCR; TCRdb's copy has only in-frame clones and leaves some out. The table includes about 150,000 clones, about 75% detected once. Input material: PBMCs. The source of these receptors is a woman aged 25 to 45 in good health and CMV-seronegative.

The chain uses TRBV5-8 and TRBJ1-5; D not certain. The CDR3 has 15 amino acids. Trimming removed 2 bases at V and 0 bases at J, with 9 bases between. The germline V gene has CDR1 SGHTS and CDR2 YDEGEE. CDR3 residues: CASSFSGYSNQPQHF. CDR3 DNA: TGTGCCAGCAGCTTTTCGGGGTATAGCAATCAGCCCCAGCATTTT. The variable domain in full, with the rest retrieved from reference TRBV5-8 and TRBJ1-5, is EAGVTQSPTHLIKTRGQQATLRCSPISGHTSVYWYQQALGLGLQFLLWYDEGEERNRGNFPPRFSGRQFPNYSSELNVNALELEDSALYLCASSFSGYSNQPQHFGDGTRLSIL.

This clone was detected ten times or more. The CDR3 loop is CASSAETRGDGYTF. The DNA for the CDR3 is TGTGCCAGCTCAGCCGAAACCCGGGGGGATGGCTACACCTTC. The V gene is TRBV18, the J gene TRBJ1-2, with D possibly being TRBD1 (5 bases). This CDR3 comprises 14 residues. Germline CDR1 KGHSH, CDR2 LQKENI. V gave up 5 bases and J gave up 6 bases, with 16 bases separating them.

The V and J genes are TRBV6-6 and TRBJ1-3, with TRBD1 as a possible D gene (5 bases). Per the germline V gene, CDR1 is MNHNY and CDR2 is SVGAGI (reference sequence). The CDR3 consists of 15 residues. Trimming took 2 bases from V and 3 from J, leaving 11 bases between them. The CDR3 coding sequence is TGTGCCAGCAGTTACATTTCCAGGGTTGGAAACACCATATATTTT. It encodes CASSYISRVGNTIYF.

The J gene is TRBJ2-7, the V gene TRBV18, with 12 bases that match TRBD2. CDR3 length: 16 amino acids. Unmatched junction bases numbered 9, after V lost 3 bases and J lost 6 bases. Germline CDR1 KGHSH, CDR2 LQKENI. This CDR3 reads CASSPTSGGPPGEQYF. The CDR3 nucleotides read TGTGCCAGCTCACCGACTAGCGGGGGACCTCCGGGCGAGCAGTACTTC.

The V call is TRBV9, the J call TRBJ2-1; D might be TRBD2 (7 bases). V shed 4 bases and J shed 7 bases, with 21 bases lying between them. This CDR3 spans 16 amino acids. Per the germline V gene, CDR1 is SGDLS and CDR2 is YYNGEE. This CDR3 is CASSSPGGGPLNEQFF. The DNA for the CDR3 is TGTGCCAGCAGCTCCCCTGGGGGGGGGCCTTTGAATGAGCAGTTCTTC.

The J gene is TRBJ1-5, the V gene TRBV6-1; TRBD1 might be the D (5 bases). Per germline, CDR1 MNHNS and CDR2 SASEGT. V lost 3 bases to trimming and J lost 4 bases, with 10 bases between them. The CDR3 consists of 14 residues. CDR3 sequence reads: CASSEGGQNQPQHF. The CDR3, as DNA: TGTGCCAGCAGTGAGGGGGGTCAGAATCAGCCCCAGCATTTT.

The chain joins TRBV6-4 to TRBJ1-2; no clear D. V gave up 8 bases and J gave up 6 bases, with 19 bases separating them. Germline lookup yields CDR1 MRHNA and CDR2 SNTAGT. The CDR3 totals 14 residues. The CDR3 sequence: CASSPGGRVDGYTF. In DNA, the CDR3 is TGTGCCAGCTCCCCCGGAGGGAGGGTGGATGGCTACACCTTC.

This rearrangement joins TRBV10-3 to TRBJ1-1; 8 bases fit TRBD1. The CDR3 spans 13 residues. Per germline, CDR1 ENHRY and CDR2 SYGVKD. With V trimmed by 6 bases and J by 6 bases, 6 bases remained unmatched. CDR3 nucleotide sequence: TGTGCCATCAGCCCTACAGGGGGGTCTGAAGCTTTCTTT. As protein: CAISPTGGSEAFF.

This chain connects TRBV5-8 to TRBJ2-1; 11 bases are a match to TRBD2. Trimming took 4 bases from V and 2 from J; bases not matched to a gene: 8. The V gene's germline CDR1 is SGHTS and CDR2 YDEGEE. This CDR3 is 17 amino acids long. The CDR3 region has the DNA TGTGCCAGCAGCGGCGGGACTAGCGGCCCGACCTACAATGAGCAGTTCTTC. Protein product: CASSGGTSGPTYNEQFF.

This clone occurred once. The rearrangement joins TRBV11-1 to TRBJ2-7; 9 bases fit TRBD1. Germline V gives CDR1 SGHAT, CDR2 FQDESV (reference sequence). This CDR3 contains 15 residues. Unmatched junction bases numbered 8, after V lost 3 bases and J lost 5 bases. CDR3 sequence reads: CASSFRTGDINEQYF. In DNA form, the CDR3 reads TGTGCCAGCAGCTTTAGGACAGGGGACATAAACGAGCAGTACTTC. Filled out from reference TRBV11-1 and TRBJ2-7, the complete variable domain reads EAEVAQSPRYKITEKSQAVAFWCDPISGHATLYWYRQILGQGPELLVQFQDESVVDDSQLPKDRFSAERLKGVDSTLKIQPAELGDSAMYLCASSFRTGDINEQYFGPGTRLTVT.

The chain joins TRBV29-1 to TRBJ1-3; possible D gene TRBD1, 5 bases. There are 15 residues in the CDR3. Trimming shortened V by 6 bases and J by 2 bases, and 17 bases separated the two germline ends. CDR1 is SQVTM, CDR2 ANQGSEA, per germline. The CDR3 region has the DNA TGCAGCGTGTATACAGGACCAAAGGCTGGAAACACCATATATTTT. Encoded protein: CSVYTGPKAGNTIYF. Filled out from reference TRBV29-1 and TRBJ1-3, the complete variable domain reads SAVISQKPSRDICQRGTSLTIQCQVDSQVTMMFWYRQQPGQSLTLIATANQGSEATYESGFVIDKFPISRPNLTFSTLTVSNMSPEDSSIYLCSVYTGPKAGNTIYFGEGSWLTVV.

The rearrangement joins TRBV27 to TRBJ1-1; D uncertain. This CDR3 has 13 amino acids. The V gene lost 7 bases and the J gene lost 0 bases, with 9 bases spanning the gap. The germline CDR1 and CDR2 sequences are MNHEY and SMNVEV (reference sequence). The CDR3 sequence is CASTAKLNTEAFF. The CDR3 coding sequence is TGTGCCAGCACTGCTAAATTGAACACTGAAGCTTTCTTT.

This rearrangement joins TRBV7-3 to TRBJ1-1; TRBD1 is a possible D gene (6 bases). The CDR3 spans 13 residues. From germline, CDR1 is SGHTA and CDR2 FQGTGA. V was pared by 6 bases and J by 2 bases, with 10 bases between. The CDR3 loop is CASSLDSNTEAFF. The CDR3 DNA is TGTGCCAGCAGTCTGGACAGTAACACTGAAGCTTTCTTT.

V is TRBV25-1 and J is TRBJ1-1, with a tentative D call TRBD1 (6 bases). Trimming shortened V by 8 bases and J by 1 base, and 14 bases separated the two germline ends. Germline assignment: CDR1 MGHDK and CDR2 SYGVNS. The CDR3 sequence is 14 residues long. The DNA of the CDR3 is TGTGCCAGCGGACCGACAGGAAGGAACACTGAAGCTTTCTTT. Translated, it gives CASGPTGRNTEAFF.

The chain couples TRBV5-6 to TRBJ1-2; the D gene is possibly TRBD1 (5 bases). The CDR3 has 12 amino acids. V lost 1 base, J lost 9 bases, and 10 bases lay in between. Germline lookup yields CDR1 SGHDT and CDR2 YYEEEE. CDR3 DNA sequence: TGTGCCAGCAGCTTGTTCCAGGGTCGCTACACCTTC. Translating it yields CASSLFQGRYTF. The variable domain in full, with the rest retrieved from reference TRBV5-6 and TRBJ1-2, is DAGVTQSPTHLIKTRGQQVTLRCSPKSGHDTVSWYQQALGQGPQFIFQYYEEEERQRGNFPDRFSGHQFPNYSSELNVNALLLGDSALYLCASSLFQGRYTFGSGTRLTVV.

V usage is TRBV6-5 and J usage is TRBJ1-6; TRBD1 might be the D (5 bases). Germline CDR1 is MNHEY and CDR2 is SVGAGI. The CDR3 length is 15 residues. Trimming took off 7 bases at V and 6 bases at J, with 16 bases between the two ends. Here the CDR3 reads CASMEGFEGNSPLHF. The CDR3 region has the DNA TGTGCCAGCATGGAGGGGTTTGAGGGTAATTCACCCCTCCACTTT.